The 18 T cell receptor beta chains below all came from one sample that was sequenced in a study of spatial heterogeneity in lung cancer. Study-wide results and caveats: Tracking of tumor mutation counts was seen in expanded intratumoral alpha and beta TCR counts.

A single record per CDR3 protein comes from TCRdb applying MiXCR to the 5' RACE reads. The sample records around 4,900 distinct CDR3 sequences, roughly 6.5% being singletons. Time point specified: sample taken at primary tumor resection. Which antigens these TCRs recognize remains unknown. The specimen comprised lung tumor tissue, sampled at surgery. Every receptor here comes from a female donor with early-stage non-small cell lung cancer.

This clonotype was seen repeatedly, ten times or more. This beta chain is a stray read from a library made for alpha chains; its abundance is not meaningful. V is TRBV28 and J is TRBJ2-2, with a weak D call TRBD1 (5 bases). The CDR3 covers 14 residues. The germline gives CDR1 MDHEN, CDR2 SYDVKM. The V and J ends lost 6 bases and 1 base respectively, with 9 bases between them. CDR3 loop: CASRTGQNTGELFF. The CDR3 nucleotides are TGTGCCAGCAGAACCGGACAGAACACCGGGGAGCTGTTTTTT. The complete variable domain, with remaining parts taken from reference TRBV28 and TRBJ2-2, reads DVKVTQSSRYLVKRTGEKVFLECVQDMDHENMFWYRQDPGLGLRLIYFSYDVKMKEKGDIPEGYSVSREKKERFSLILESASTNQTSMYLCASRTGQNTGELFFGEGSRLTVL.

This clonotype was observed a handful of times. As an off-target read in a library built for alpha chains, this beta chain has a frequency of little significance. The chain joins TRBV3-1 to TRBJ1-1; D is unclear. The CDR3 is 12 amino acids. Trimming cost V 1 base and J 11 bases, with 11 bases left between them. Germline values: CDR1 LGHDT, CDR2 YNNKEL (reference sequence). This CDR3 is CASSQGALWAFF. The CDR3 DNA follows: TGTGCCAGCAGCCAAGGGGCCTTGTGGGCTTTCTTT.

Only a few counts were recorded for this clonotype. This beta chain turned up in a library designed for alpha chains; as an off-target read, its abundance says little. The chain recombines TRBV30 with TRBJ2-5; D not resolved. This CDR3 has 14 amino acids. V gave up 2 bases and J gave up 4 bases, with 14 bases separating them. Germline-derived CDR1 and CDR2 are GTSNPN and SVGIG (reference sequence). The CDR3, as DNA: TGTGCCTGGAGTAAGGACCGGGCCGGAGAGACCCAGTACTTC. Protein product: CAWSKDRAGETQYF. The full variable domain, completed using reference TRBV30 and TRBJ2-5, is SQTIHQWPATLVQPVGSPLSLECTVEGTSNPNLYWYRQAAGRGLQLLFYSVGIGQISSEVPQNLSASRPQDRQFILSSKKLLLSDSGFYLCAWSKDRAGETQYFGPGTRLLVL.

This clonotype was seen at least ten times. Since it is a stray read in a library aimed at alpha chains, this beta chain has a size that is not meaningful. The chain links TRBV20-1 to TRBJ1-3, with D hard to call. The V and J ends lost 5 bases and 1 base respectively, with 6 bases between them. Germline lookup yields CDR1 DFQATT and CDR2 SNEGSKA (reference sequence). The CDR3 has 12 amino acids. CDR3 DNA sequence: TGCAGTGCTCAGACTTCTGGAAACACCATATATTTT. The encoded protein is CSAQTSGNTIYF.

This clonotype was counted ten times or more. The size of this beta chain means little, since it is a stray read in a library made for alpha chains. The chain employs TRBV7-3 and TRBJ1-6; D is ambiguous. V gave up 3 bases and J gave up 5 bases, with 5 bases separating them. Germline values: CDR1 SGHTA, CDR2 FQGTGA. The length of the CDR3 is 13 residues. The CDR3 loop reads CASSLGNNSPLHF. CDR3 bases: TGTGCCAGCAGCTTGGGAAATAATTCACCCCTCCACTTT.

There are many counts of this clonotype. The size of this beta chain means little, since it is a stray read in a library made for alpha chains. V usage is TRBV11-2 and J usage is TRBJ2-5; possible D gene TRBD2, 6 bases. CDR3 length: 14 amino acids. Deletions cut 1 base from V and 4 bases from J, with 10 bases between. In germline, CDR1 is SGHAT, CDR2 FQNNGV. CDR3 protein: CASSLAGALETQYF. DNA for the CDR3: TGTGCCAGCAGCTTAGCGGGAGCCCTAGAGACCCAGTACTTC. Full variable domain (remainder filled in from reference TRBV11-2 and TRBJ2-5): EAGVAQSPRYKIIEKRQSVAFWCNPISGHATLYWYQQILGQGPKLLIQFQNNGVVDDSQLPKDRFSAERLKGVDSTLKIQPAKLEDSAVYLCASSLAGALETQYFGPGTRLLVL.

This clonotype was observed many times. Within a library made for alpha chains, this beta chain is off target, and its count is uninformative. This chain connects TRBV7-3 to TRBJ2-7; D possibly corresponds to TRBD1 (6 bases). Per germline, CDR1 SGHTA and CDR2 FQGTGA. V was pared by 2 bases and J by 6 bases, with 8 bases between. The CDR3 runs to 12 residues. The CDR3 DNA follows: TGTGCCAGCAGCTTAGGCAGGGGCGAGCAGTACTTC. It encodes CASSLGRGEQYF.

This clonotype appeared many times. This beta chain appears as a stray read in a library generated for alpha chains; its size is not informative. This chain uses TRBV28 with TRBJ1-4; D is perhaps TRBD1 (5 bases). Germline lookup yields CDR1 MDHEN and CDR2 SYDVKM. CDR3 length: 15 residues. Trimming stripped 2 bases from V and 0 bases from J, with 7 bases between. CDR3 residues: CASSLMTATNEKLFF. CDR3 DNA: TGTGCCAGCAGTTTAATGACAGCAACTAATGAAAAACTGTTTTTT.

In regard to this clonotype: This beta chain represents an off-target read in a library built for alpha chains; its size is of limited meaning. The V gene is TRBV5-1, the J gene TRBJ2-7; D might be TRBD1 or TRBD2, each matching 5 bases. V was clipped by 7 bases and J by 2 bases, with 13 bases between them. Germline CDR1 and CDR2: SGHRS and YFSETQ. This CDR3 contains 13 residues. Here the CDR3 DNA reads TGCGCCAGCCGCTGGGACCATACCTACGAGCAGTACTTC. It yields the protein CASRWDHTYEQYF.

This clonotype is labeled medium-sized. For a library built for alpha chains, this beta chain is a stray read; little rests on its size. V gene TRBV7-9 combines with J gene TRBJ1-1, with D perhaps TRBD1 (5 bases). V was shortened by 1 base and J by 0 bases, with 9 bases between the two germline ends. Looked up from germline, CDR1 is SEHNR and CDR2 is FQNEAQ (reference sequence). The CDR3 has 15 residues. CDR3 residues: CASSLGGVMNTEAFF. Here the CDR3 DNA reads TGTGCCAGCAGCTTAGGGGGGGTTATGAACACTGAAGCTTTCTTT.

This clonotype was counted at least ten times. With the library built for alpha chains, this beta chain is off target and its frequency is not meaningful. The chain couples TRBV7-9 to TRBJ1-1; weak D call: TRBD1 (6 bases). Per germline, CDR1 SEHNR and CDR2 FQNEAQ (reference sequence). CDR3 length: 14 amino acids. V lost 3 bases to trimming and J lost 6 bases, with 14 bases between them. The CDR3 loop is CASSFLTGGAEAFF. As DNA, the CDR3 is TGTGCCAGCAGCTTCTTAACCGGGGGCGCTGAAGCTTTCTTT.

This clonotype was counted at least ten times. This beta chain is an off-target read within a library intended for alpha chains, so its frequency means little. The rearrangement joins TRBV7-6 to TRBJ2-7, with TRBD2 identical over 8 bases. This CDR3 is built from 15 residues. V dropped 1 base and J dropped 5; count of bases not matched to a gene: 7. Germline V CDR1 and CDR2: SGHVS, FNYEAQ. The CDR3 protein is CASSLEVLAVNEQYF. The CDR3 DNA reads TGTGCCAGCAGCTTAGAGGTACTAGCGGTGAACGAGCAGTACTTC.

This clonotype was picked up many times. This beta chain is an unintended read in a library built for alpha chains; its size means little. The chain is built from TRBV5-1 and TRBJ2-7; 8 bases match TRBD2. With 0 bases clipped from V and 4 bases from J, the junction kept 6 bases outside the gene matches. Germline V gene data show CDR1 as SGHRS and CDR2 as YFSETQ. The CDR3 has 15 residues. The DNA for the CDR3 is TGCGCCAGCAGCTTGGACGGGAGGGCGGCGTACGAGCAGTACTTC. Protein: CASSLDGRAAYEQYF.

In its sample, this clonotype ranks as medium-sized. This beta chain appears as a stray read in a library generated for alpha chains; its size is not informative. The chain is built from TRBV11-2 and TRBJ1-6, with 7 bases identical to TRBD1. J lost 7 bases, V lost 1 base, and 10 bases had no gene match. Germline V lookup: CDR1 SGHAT, CDR2 FQNNGV. The CDR3 runs to 17 residues. In DNA, the CDR3 is TGTGCCAGCAGCTTAGGGGACAGCGGCCTATGGAATTCACCCCTCCACTTT. Translation gives CASSLGDSGLWNSPLHF.

Sample share makes this clonotype medium-sized (0.01 to 0.1%). Since it is a stray read in a library aimed at alpha chains, this beta chain has a size that is not meaningful. The rearrangement links TRBV7-9 to TRBJ2-1, with TRBD2 identical over 9 bases. This CDR3 comprises 14 residues. J gave up 9 bases and V 6 bases, and 9 bases lay outside the gene matches. Germline V gives CDR1 SEHNR, CDR2 FQNEAQ (reference sequence). The CDR3: CASRPRSGSFEQFF. The CDR3 DNA reads as TGTGCCAGCAGACCCCGTAGCGGGAGTTTTGAGCAGTTCTTC.

This clonotype showed up many times. This beta chain is off target for a library built for alpha chains, so its abundance means little. The rearrangement uses TRBV29-1 and TRBJ2-7, with D hard to call. Trimming removed 5 bases at V and 5 bases at J, with 16 bases between. The CDR3 totals 13 residues. Per the germline V gene, CDR1 is SQVTM and CDR2 is ANQGSEA. The CDR3 sequence: CSVFLVFKNEQYF. DNA for the CDR3: TGCAGCGTTTTCCTTGTTTTTAAGAACGAGCAGTACTTC.

Judged by abundance, this clonotype is medium-sized. Found in a library prepared for alpha chains, this beta chain is an off-target read, and its abundance has little meaning. This chain connects TRBV5-1 to TRBJ2-3; TRBD2 matches at 15 bases. CDR1 is SGHRS and CDR2 is YFSETQ in the germline V gene. This CDR3 has 16 residues. The J segment lost 4 bases and the V segment lost 4 bases, leaving 4 bases of the junction unmatched. CDR3 sequence (DNA): TGCGCCAGCAGCCGCCGGACTAGCGGGAGGGCAGATACGCAGTATTTT. This codes for CASSRRTSGRADTQYF.

The sample holds many counts of this clonotype. Little can be read into the size of this beta chain, an off-target read in a library designed for alpha chains. The V and J genes are TRBV7-9 and TRBJ1-2; 8 bases match TRBD1. This CDR3 contains 15 residues. Trimming took 0 bases from V and 8 from J; bases not matched to a gene: 8. Germline loops: CDR1 SEHNR, CDR2 FQNEAQ (reference sequence). CDR3 protein: CASSLASQGAVGYTF. The CDR3 DNA reads TGTGCCAGCAGCTTAGCGAGTCAGGGGGCTGTGGGCTACACCTTC.